This T cell receptor (beta chain) derives from a study of immune cell composition in non-small cell lung cancer. The study's findings and limits: Shared sequences between tumour-reactive and dominant in vivo clones were not proven. Overall clonality, unlike maximal tumour-associated clone frequency, did not predict TIL reactivity. Smoking pack-years did not significantly correlate with tumour TCR-beta clonality.

Sequenced by immunoSEQ multiplex PCR; TCRdb stores in-frame clones only, minus some. The data show more than 8,500 clones, 67% seen once. Normal lung sampling was at least 3 cm from the tumour, as distant as possible. Template was genomic DNA from frozen, unsorted single-cell suspensions. By share, this clone ranks as hyperexpanded. Its antigen is not identified. CDR1 is SEHNR and CDR2 is FQNEAQ in the germline V gene (reference sequence). The germline V and J ends were trimmed by 5 bases and 5 bases, with 13 bases remaining between them. This CDR3 is built from 13 residues. This TCR came from a human donor with non-small cell lung cancer. The specimen was non-adjacent lung tissue. The chain carries TRBV7-9 and TRBJ2-7, with a weak D call TRBD2 (5 bases). The CDR3 DNA sequence: TGTGCCAGCAGCCGTGGGAGTAATAACGAGCAGTACTTC. It specifies CASSRGSNNEQYF.